Listed here are 9 T cell receptor beta chains from one sample, sequenced in a study of technical replicates of blood from a handful of donors. Only in-frame clones appear in the TCRdb table, and some are missing; sequencing was by immunoSEQ multiplex PCR. The sample records 74,000 or so clones, 90% to 97% being singletons. The material sequenced was T cells isolated from PBMCs. These receptors were collected from a human donor in good health.

V is TRBV10-2 and J is TRBJ1-4, with D unclear. Germline V gene data show CDR1 as WSHSY and CDR2 as SAAADI. CDR3 length equals 14 residues. The V gene lost 0 bases and the J gene lost 4 bases, with 6 bases spanning the gap. CDR3 protein: CASSESGGNEKLFF. The CDR3 DNA follows: TGCGCCAGCAGTGAGTCGGGAGGTAATGAAAAACTGTTTTTT.

The gene calls are TRBV19 and TRBJ2-5; maybe TRBD2 (5 bases). Trimming took 3 bases from V and 5 from J, leaving 16 bases between them. Germline assignment: CDR1 LNHDA and CDR2 SQIVND (reference sequence). The CDR3 totals 15 residues. The CDR3 bases are TGTGCCAGTAGTATGGCCGGACTCTTGGAGGAGACCCAGTACTTC. Translation gives CASSMAGLLEETQYF.

This clone was seen just once. The genes are TRBV28 and TRBJ2-1; D remains ambiguous. The CDR3 totals 13 residues. The V and J ends lost 2 bases and 7 bases respectively, with 9 bases between them. In germline, CDR1 is MDHEN, CDR2 SYDVKM. CDR3 loop: CASSLESLNEQFF. CDR3 DNA sequence: TGTGCCAGCAGTTTAGAGTCTTTGAATGAGCAGTTCTTC.

The chain couples TRBV7-9 to TRBJ1-5; 8 bases are shared with TRBD1. CDR1 is SEHNR and CDR2 is FQNEAQ in the germline V gene (reference sequence). There are 14 residues in the CDR3. V lost 2 bases, J lost 6 bases, and 3 bases stayed unmatched. DNA of the CDR3: TGTGCCAGCAGCTTAACAGGGGGGAGTCAGCCCCAGCATTTT. It specifies CASSLTGGSQPQHF. Together with reference TRBV7-9 and TRBJ1-5, the CDR3 gives the full variable domain: DTGVSQNPRHKITKRGQNVTFRCDPISEHNRLYWYRQTLGQGPEFLTYFQNEAQLEKSRLLSDRFSAERPKGSFSTLEIQRTEQGDSAMYLCASSLTGGSQPQHFGDGTRLSIL.

This chain connects TRBV7-9 to TRBJ2-7; TRBD2 matches at 8 bases. This CDR3 contains 13 residues. CDR1 and CDR2 from the germline V gene are SEHNR and FQNEAQ (reference sequence). V trimming: 6 bases; J trimming: 3 bases; junction bases outside the gene matches: 4. The CDR3 DNA follows: TGTGCCAGCAGTTCCAGCGGGAGCTACGAGCAGTACTTC. It yields the protein CASSSSGSYEQYF.

The chain carries TRBV5-1 and TRBJ1-2, with 7 nucleotides matching TRBD1. The CDR3 spans 13 residues. The V gene end was trimmed by 1 base and the J gene end by 14 bases; junction bases not matched to a gene: 11. Germline loops: CDR1 SGHRS, CDR2 YFSETQ. CDR3 loop: CASSLPGDSSQTF. The CDR3 DNA is TGCGCCAGCAGCTTGCCTGGGGACAGTTCTCAGACCTTC.

The chain recombines TRBV7-9 with TRBJ2-1; TRBD2 aligns across 10 bases. The CDR3 is made up of 17 amino acids. After removal of 1 base from V and 1 base from J, the junction contained 4 bases not matched to a gene. Germline CDR1 SEHNR, CDR2 FQNEAQ (reference sequence). CDR3 protein: CASSLVLTSGSYNEQFF. In DNA form, the CDR3 reads TGTGCCAGCAGCTTAGTCTTGACTAGCGGGTCCTACAATGAGCAGTTCTTC.

The chain joins TRBV5-8 to TRBJ1-5; no clear D. The length of the CDR3 is 12 residues. CDR1 SGHTS and CDR2 YDEGEE come from the germline V gene. V shed 6 bases and J shed 5 bases, with 9 bases lying between them. The CDR3: CASIGLDQPQHF. Written as DNA, the CDR3 is TGTGCCAGCATCGGACTAGATCAGCCCCAGCATTTT.

The chain is built from TRBV6-5 and TRBJ1-5; D is ambiguous. V lost 5 bases, J lost 7 bases, and 12 bases lay in between. The CDR3 has 13 amino acids. Germline V gives CDR1 MNHEY, CDR2 SVGAGI. CDR3 DNA sequence: TGTGCCAGCAGTCATAAGTCGGGGCAGCCCCAGCATTTT. It codes for CASSHKSGQPQHF.